Listed here are 21 T cell receptor beta chains from one sample, sequenced in a study of T cell responses to AZD1222 COVID-19 vaccine. TCRdb's table, derived via immunoSEQ multiplex PCR, lists solely in-frame clones and lacks some. The sample has 150,000 to 200,000 clones, 90% to 95% seen once. The source material was peripheral blood, sampled on day 0 of AZD1222 vaccination. These TCRs come from an adult in good health.

In the case of this clone: Other DNA sequences in this specimen translate into the identical CDR3. CDR3 coding DNA: TGTGCCAGCAGCTTATCCGGGGACACTGAAGCTTTCTTT. Protein sequence: CASSLSGDTEAFF. V and J are TRBV7-9 and TRBJ1-1; D is uncertain. Germline CDR1 SEHNR, CDR2 FQNEAQ (reference sequence). The length of the CDR3 is 13 residues. Deletions cut 2 bases from V and 3 bases from J, with 7 bases between.

With regard to this clone: The same CDR3 arises from other DNA sequences in this sample as well. CDR3 sequence (DNA): TGTGCCAGCAGGCCGGGACAGGGGGTTTATGGCTACACCTTC. Translation gives CASRPGQGVYGYTF. The gene calls are TRBV6-5 and TRBJ1-2; 11 bases map to TRBD1. The CDR3 is 14 amino acids. Germline V lookup: CDR1 MNHEY, CDR2 SVGAGI. Trimming at V came to 6 bases and at J to 5 bases, leaving 5 bases not matched to a gene.

The V call is TRBV7-2, the J call TRBJ1-1; D is ambiguous. The V gene's germline CDR1 is SGHTA and CDR2 FQGNSA. CDR3 length: 13 amino acids. Deletions cut 1 base from V and 3 bases from J, with 6 bases between. The CDR3 DNA is TGTGCCAGCAGCTTAGGGCAGTACACTGAAGCTTTCTTT. This translates into CASSLGQYTEAFF.

The chain combines TRBV6-1 with TRBJ2-3, with D uncertain. The CDR3 loop spans 14 amino acids. Per germline, CDR1 MNHNS and CDR2 SASEGT. The V gene lost 0 bases and the J gene lost 5 bases, with 9 bases spanning the gap. The CDR3 coding sequence is TGTGCCAGCAGTGAAGCGAGAGACTTAGATACGCAGTATTTT. Translating gives CASSEARDLDTQYF.

CDR3 region: CASSYRGGSQPQHF. The CDR3 DNA sequence: TGTGCCAGCAGTTACCGGGGGGGTAGTCAGCCCCAGCATTTT. The chain combines TRBV6-5 with TRBJ1-5; maybe TRBD1 (5 bases). V lost 2 bases to trimming and J lost 6 bases, with 11 bases between them. There are 14 residues in the CDR3. Looked up from germline, CDR1 is MNHEY and CDR2 is SVGAGI.

The chain uses TRBV20-1 and TRBJ2-5; 10 nucleotides match TRBD1. Losses at the gene ends were 3 bases for V and 7 bases for J; bases not matched to a gene: 11. CDR1 is DFQATT, CDR2 SNEGSKA, per germline (reference sequence). The CDR3 is 15 residues long. The CDR3: CSASRQGARLGTQYF. The CDR3 nucleotides are TGCAGTGCTAGTCGACAGGGGGCGAGGTTGGGGACCCAGTACTTC.

This chain connects TRBV10-1 to TRBJ2-2, with D tentatively TRBD1 (6 bases). The V end was cut by 6 bases, the J end by 3 bases, with 11 bases between. There are 14 residues in the CDR3. Per the germline V gene, CDR1 is WNHNN and CDR2 is SYGVQD (reference sequence). CDR3 coding DNA: TGCGCCAGCAGATGGGGGCAAGACACCGGGGAGCTGTTTTTT. Protein sequence: CASRWGQDTGELFF.

The chain recombines TRBV7-9 with TRBJ2-3; D unclear. Trimming left V 7 bases short and J 0 bases short, with 8 bases between. There are 13 residues in the CDR3. Germline CDR1 reads SEHNR; CDR2 reads FQNEAQ (reference sequence). DNA of the CDR3: TGTGCCAGCACCCGAGCTAGCACAGATACGCAGTATTTT. Its protein product is CASTRASTDTQYF. Combining the CDR3 with reference TRBV7-9 and TRBJ2-3 gives the whole variable domain DTGVSQNPRHKITKRGQNVTFRCDPISEHNRLYWYRQTLGQGPEFLTYFQNEAQLEKSRLLSDRFSAERPKGSFSTLEIQRTEQGDSAMYLCASTRASTDTQYFGPGTRLTVL.

This clone showed up just once. V usage is TRBV3-1 (or the pseudogene TRBV3-2) and J usage is TRBJ1-2, with unresolved D. V lost 1 base, J lost 4 bases, and 10 bases lay in between. This CDR3 has 14 residues. The germline V gene encodes CDR1 LGHDT and CDR2 YNNKEL (reference sequence). CDR3 sequence reads: CASSQVSESYGYTF. In DNA form, the CDR3 reads TGTGCCAGCAGCCAAGTATCAGAATCCTATGGCTACACCTTC.

The chain employs TRBV12-3 or TRBV12-4 and TRBJ1-2; D call uncertain. This CDR3 has 13 amino acids. The V end lost 8 bases, the J end lost 8 bases, and 18 bases lay between the germline ends. CDR3: CASGFGLPAGYTF. Written as DNA, the CDR3 is TGTGCCAGCGGATTCGGGCTGCCCGCCGGCTACACCTTC.

The J gene is TRBJ2-2, the V gene TRBV6-1; D gene ambiguous. Deletions cut 3 bases from V and 5 bases from J, with 10 bases between. This CDR3 is built from 14 residues. Germline V gene sequence: CDR1 MNHNS, CDR2 SASEGT. CDR3 residues: CASSEPNLTGELFF. CDR3 DNA: TGTGCCAGCAGTGAGCCCAACCTTACCGGGGAGCTGTTTTTT.

This chain links TRBV11-2 with TRBJ1-2; TRBD1 is a possible D gene (6 bases). There are 11 residues in the CDR3. With 5 bases removed from V and 6 bases from J, the gap between germline ends came to 7 bases. Germline V lookup: CDR1 SGHAT, CDR2 FQNNGV. The CDR3 DNA reads as TGTGCCAGCAGCCACAGGGATGGCTACACCTTC. Amino acid sequence: CASSHRDGYTF.

This clone was seen many times. The chain employs TRBV16 and TRBJ2-5, with 8 positions matching TRBD1. V lost 1 base and J lost 2; bases outside the gene matches: 6. This CDR3 has 16 residues. Germline V gene lookup returns CDR1 KGHSY and CDR2 FQNENV. DNA of the CDR3: TGTGCCAGCAGCCAATTCGACAGGGGAAGGCAAGAGACCCAGTACTTC. It encodes CASSQFDRGRQETQYF. Based on the CDR3 plus reference TRBV16 and TRBJ2-5, the full variable domain is GEEVAQTPKHLVRGEGQKAKLYCAPIKGHSYVFWYQQVLKNEFKFLISFQNENVFDETGMPKERFSAKCLPNSPCSLEIQATKLEDSAVYFCASSQFDRGRQETQYFGPGTRLLVL.

The rearrangement links TRBV4-1 to TRBJ1-2; TRBD1 aligns across 9 bases. This CDR3 contains 19 residues. Trimming at V came to 4 bases and at J to 0 bases, leaving 15 bases not matched to a gene. The germline V gene encodes CDR1 MGHRA and CDR2 YSYEKL. In DNA, the CDR3 is TGCGCCAGCAGCCCCCCAACCCTGGACAGGGGAAAGCCTAACTATGGCTACACCTTC. Amino acids: CASSPPTLDRGKPNYGYTF.

This clone appeared once. J is TRBJ1-5 and V is TRBV19; D is ambiguous. Trimming pared 3 bases from V and 11 bases from J, leaving 17 bases between. From germline, CDR1 is LNHDA and CDR2 SQIVND (reference sequence). The CDR3 loop spans 14 amino acids. The DNA for the CDR3 is TGTGCCAGTAGTATCCCGGGCTTTCATTTGTCCCAGCATTTT. This codes for CASSIPGFHLSQHF.

This chain uses TRBV3-1 (or the pseudogene TRBV3-2) with TRBJ2-7, with unresolved D. Germline CDR1 is LGHDT and CDR2 is YNNKEL (reference sequence). Deletions cut 0 bases from V and 2 bases from J, with 8 bases between. The CDR3 contains 14 residues. CDR3 DNA: TGTGCCAGCAGCCAAGAGGACCCCCCCTACGAGCAGTACTTC. It codes for CASSQEDPPYEQYF.

The rearrangement uses TRBV27 and TRBJ2-1, with a tentative D call TRBD2 (5 bases). The CDR3 totals 15 residues. Per germline, CDR1 MNHEY and CDR2 SMNVEV (reference sequence). V was clipped by 7 bases and J by 3 bases, with 16 bases between them. This CDR3 is CASKYGGLNYNEQFF. DNA of the CDR3: TGTGCCAGCAAGTATGGCGGGTTAAACTACAATGAGCAGTTCTTC.

V usage is TRBV18 and J usage is TRBJ1-1; D is uncertain. The germline V gene encodes CDR1 KGHSH and CDR2 LQKENI. V dropped 3 bases and J dropped 6 bases, with 8 bases sitting between them. The CDR3 covers 12 residues. The CDR3 here is CASSPREAEAFF. CDR3 DNA: TGTGCCAGCTCACCTAGGGAAGCTGAAGCTTTCTTT.

CDR3 nucleotide sequence: TGTGCCAGCAGTAGACAGGGAGGGGGCCAAGAGACCCAGTACTTC. This codes for CASSRQGGGQETQYF. The V and J genes are TRBV6-5 and TRBJ2-5; the D call may be TRBD1 or TRBD2 (7 bases each). Germline V gene data show CDR1 as MNHEY and CDR2 as SVGAGI. The ends were cut back, 5 bases at V and 1 base at J, with 14 bases in the middle. This CDR3 contains 15 residues.

This chain uses TRBV6-5 with TRBJ2-1, with D possibly matching TRBD1 (6 bases). The V end was cut by 6 bases, the J end by 4 bases, with 16 bases between. CDR1 is MNHEY, CDR2 SVGAGI, per germline. The CDR3 loop spans 15 amino acids. The CDR3 nucleotides are TGTGCCAGCAGACGGACAGATAGGGCGTACAATGAGCAGTTCTTC. Translated, it gives CASRRTDRAYNEQFF.

The chain couples TRBV3-1 (or the pseudogene TRBV3-2) to TRBJ1-1; 12 bases agree with TRBD1. This CDR3 spans 18 amino acids. V gave up 0 bases and J gave up 2 bases; unmatched junction bases: 7. The germline V gene has CDR1 LGHDT and CDR2 YNNKEL (reference sequence). CDR3 nucleotide sequence: TGTGCCAGCAGCCAAGATCCCGGGACAGGGGGCCCTAACACTGAAGCTTTCTTT. Translation gives CASSQDPGTGGPNTEAFF.